Given below is one TCR beta chain in context. Its antigen is unknown. The length of the CDR3 is 13 residues. Per germline, CDR1 LGHNA and CDR2 YSLEER. V was cut by 9 bases and J by 4 bases, with 14 bases left in between. This sample is drawn from a study of cytomegalovirus exposure and HLA in healthy donors. Vbeta (60) and Jbeta (13) primers were used in the PCR. The method was immunoSEQ multiplex PCR; TCRdb's version includes in-frame clones alone and lacks a portion of them. The sample shows about 150,000 clones, about four fifths of them seen only once. Findings of the study overall: V- and J-gene trimming of TCR beta was linked (in a later analysis) to a missense DCLRE1C variant. Being indistinguishable, some V segments were excluded, TRBV6-2 and TRBV6-3 among them.

Sequencing was done on a sample of PBMCs. The source is a man aged 18 to 29 in good health and CMV-seronegative. The chain carries TRBV4-3 and TRBJ2-3; D uncertain. The CDR3 nucleotides are TGCGCCAGTCGATCGGCGGTCTCAGATACGCAGTATTTT. Residues: CASRSAVSDTQYF.